These T cell receptor beta chains were read from a single sample in a study of cytomegalovirus exposure and HLA in healthy donors. Sequenced by immunoSEQ multiplex PCR; TCRdb stores in-frame clones only, minus some. The clone table shows about 130,000 clones, with the ten largest holding roughly 0.94%. Sequencing was performed on PBMCs. These receptors were obtained from a man younger than 35 in good health and CMV-seronegative. Each CDR3 is given with its conserved first and last residue. The D gene is left open where the match is weak.

v_gene	j_gene	d_gene	CDR3nt	CDR3aa
TRBV11-2	TRBJ1-2	-	TGTGCCAGCAGCTTAGATTATGGCAGTTCTTCCCCCGAGGATCATGGCTACACCTTC	CASSLDYGSSSPEDHGYTF
TRBV9	TRBJ2-7	TRBD1	TGTGCCAGCAGCGTAGATCTGGACAGGAACTACGAGCAGTACTTC	CASSVDLDRNYEQYF
TRBV5-1	TRBJ2-1	TRBD1	TGCGCCAGCAGCTCCTTGAACAGGGGCCCGGAGCAGTTCTTC	CASSSLNRGPEQFF
TRBV29-1	TRBJ1-3	-	TGCAGCGTCAGCGAGACCTCTGGAAACACCATATATTTT	CSVSETSGNTIYF
TRBV14	TRBJ1-1	TRBD1	TGTGCCAGCAGCCCCTATCAGGGGGCGAGAGTTGAAGCTTTCTTT	CASSPYQGARVEAFF
TRBV5-1	TRBJ2-1	TRBD1	TGCGCCAGCAGCTTCCCCGGGACAGGGGGTTTGAATGAGCAGTTCTTC	CASSFPGTGGLNEQFF
TRBV5-8	TRBJ1-5	-	TGTGCCAGCAGCTTGGGGGTCGGGGGGTCAATACAGCCCCAGCATTTT	CASSLGVGGSIQPQHF
TRBV5-6	TRBJ2-7	TRBD2	TGTGCCAGCAGCTTGGCCAGCGGGACTGTCTCCTACGAGCAGTACTTC	CASSLASGTVSYEQYF
TRBV7-3	TRBJ2-5	-	TGTGCCAGCAGCCCAGGGGTCGGGGAAGGGAAGACCCAGTACTTC	CASSPGVGEGKTQYF
TRBV5-6	TRBJ2-7	-	TGTGCCACCCAACACAATCCCGCCTACGAGCAGTACTTC	CATQHNPAYEQYF
TRBV5-1	TRBJ2-2	TRBD1	TGCGCCAGCAGCTTGGGACAGGGCGACACCGGGGAGCTGTTTTTT	CASSLGQGDTGELFF
TRBV5-5	TRBJ2-7	TRBD2	TGTGCCAGCAGCTTGGCGGGGGGAGCCAACGAGCAGTACTTC	CASSLAGGANEQYF
TRBV4-1	TRBJ2-7	-	TGCGCCAGCAGTCCACAAGGGGAGGGGGTCGCTTACGAGCAGTACTTC	CASSPQGEGVAYEQYF
TRBV29-1	TRBJ2-3	TRBD2	TGCAGCGTTGAAGGGTGGGCGGGAGAAGGATCAGATACGCAGTATTTT	CSVEGWAGEGSDTQYF
TRBV5-1	TRBJ2-2	-	TGCGCCACCCGGCTGGGGGGAAGTTTCACCGGGGAGCTGTTTTTT	CATRLGGSFTGELFF
TRBV6-1	TRBJ2-5	TRBD1	TGTGCCAGCACCCACAGGGGTTTCCAAGAGACCCAGTACTTC	CASTHRGFQETQYF
TRBV28	TRBJ1-2	TRBD1	TGTGCCAGCAACTCGGGACAGGGGATCAGTGGCTACACCTTC	CASNSGQGISGYTF
TRBV12-5	TRBJ2-3	-	TGTGCTAGTGGTTTGGGGCTTCACGCAGATACGCAGTATTTT	CASGLGLHADTQYF
TRBV5-1	TRBJ1-2	-	TGCGCCAGCAGCTTGATTCAGGGGCTGACGAGCGTCTACACCTTC	CASSLIQGLTSVYTF
TRBV5-1	TRBJ1-5	-	TGCGCCAGCAGCTTGGGGGGGGGCCGTCAGCCCCAGCATTTT	CASSLGGGRQPQHF
TRBV7-9	TRBJ1-5	TRBD1	TGTGCCGGGGGAGCAGGGGGAAGTCAGCCCCAGCATTTT	CAGGAGGSQPQHF
TRBV11-2	TRBJ1-5	TRBD1	TGTGCCAGCAGCTTAGGGATACAGGGGAATCAGCCCCAGCATTTT	CASSLGIQGNQPQHF
TRBV19	TRBJ2-7	-	TGTGCCAGTAGTATATTTACACAGGTCGGCGGCGAGCAGTACTTC	CASSIFTQVGGEQYF
TRBV6-1	TRBJ1-6	TRBD1	TGTGCCAGCAGTGGCCGGGACAGATATAATTCACCCCTCCACTTT	CASSGRDRYNSPLHF
TRBV19	TRBJ2-7	TRBD1	TGTGCCAGTAGTAGGTCTCCGGGACAGGGGCACGAGCAGTACTTC	CASSRSPGQGHEQYF
TRBV9	TRBJ1-1	-	TGTGCCAGCAGCGTAGTAGGGGCGTACACTGAAGCTTTCTTT	CASSVVGAYTEAFF
TRBV19	TRBJ1-5	-	TGTGCCAGTAGTATAGGGGGGGATCAGCCCCAGCATTTT	CASSIGGDQPQHF
TRBV28	TRBJ2-7	TRBD2	TGTGCCAGCAGTCTAACTAGCGGGAGTAGCTACGAGCAGTACTTC	CASSLTSGSSYEQYF
TRBV5-6	TRBJ2-3	-	TGTGCCAGCAGCCAAGTTGGACAGAGCACAGATACGCAGTATTTT	CASSQVGQSTDTQYF
TRBV6-1	TRBJ2-3	TRBD1	TGTGCCAGCGTCTCCGGGACAGGGTGGGCAGATACGCAGTATTTT	CASVSGTGWADTQYF
TRBV28	TRBJ2-1	TRBD2	TGTGCCAGCAGTAGCCGGGACTATATCAATGAGCAGTTCTTC	CASSSRDYINEQFF
TRBV11-2	TRBJ2-7	TRBD1	TGTGCCAGCAGCCCCGGGACAGCACCCTACGAGCAGTACTTC	CASSPGTAPYEQYF
TRBV29-1	TRBJ2-7	TRBD2	TGCAGCGCCCCAGACGGGGGGGGCAGAAGGCAGTACTTC	CSAPDGGGRRQYF
TRBV5-1	TRBJ2-5	-	TGCGCCAGCAGCCCCACCGTTGCGGACGGGGGGACCCAGTACTTC	CASSPTVADGGTQYF
TRBV5-1	TRBJ2-5	-	TGCGCCAGCAGCCCCCAGCTACTAGCCTCCCAAGAGACCCAGTACTTC	CASSPQLLASQETQYF
TRBV28	TRBJ2-7	-	TGTGCCAGCAGTTTTAGCCACAGGCTCTACGAGCAGTACTTC	CASSFSHRLYEQYF
TRBV6-1	TRBJ2-2	TRBD1	TGTGCCAGCAGTGACAGGGGGCGCAACGGGGAGCTGTTTTTT	CASSDRGRNGELFF
TRBV19	TRBJ1-1	TRBD1	TGTGCCAGTAAACAGGGGGGCGAAGGGGAAGCTTTCTTT	CASKQGGEGEAFF
TRBV9	TRBJ2-5	TRBD2	TGTGCCAGCAGCGTAGATCTAGCGGGGGGGCTTCAAGAGACCCAGTACTTC	CASSVDLAGGLQETQYF
TRBV5-6	TRBJ2-1	TRBD1	TGTGCCAGCAGCTTGGGGACAGGGACTTTCGATGAGCAGTTCTTC	CASSLGTGTFDEQFF
TRBV5-8	TRBJ1-4	TRBD1	TGTGCCAGCAGCGTGGGACAGACAGAAAAACTGTTTTTT	CASSVGQTEKLFF
TRBV2	TRBJ1-5	-	TGTGCCAGCAGTGGGCCCCAGCCCCAGCATTTT	CASSGPQPQHF
TRBV5-1	TRBJ1-2	-	TGCGCCAGCAGCTTGGCAGGGAGGGGAGGACAGTCCTATGGCTACACCTTC	CASSLAGRGGQSYGYTF
TRBV28	TRBJ1-5	TRBD1	TGTGCCAGCAGCCCTAATCCGGGACAGAGGAATCAGCCCCAGCATTTT	CASSPNPGQRNQPQHF
TRBV29-1	TRBJ2-6	TRBD2	TGCAGCGTCTCGACGGCGGGAGTGCCTGGGGCCAACGTCCTGACTTTC	CSVSTAGVPGANVLTF
TRBV7-8	TRBJ2-1	TRBD2	TGTGCCAGCAGCCCCAGCGGGACTAGCGGGAGGGAGTACAATGAGCAGTTCTTC	CASSPSGTSGREYNEQFF
TRBV5-1	TRBJ2-7	TRBD2	TGCGCCAGCAGCCCGGCGGGGGGGCAGGACGAGCAGTACTTC	CASSPAGGQDEQYF
TRBV15	TRBJ1-2	TRBD1	TGTGCCACCAGCAGAGATTTTTGGGGACAGGGGACTTCCTACACCTTC	CATSRDFWGQGTSYTF
TRBV21-1	TRBJ1-2	-	TGTGCCAGCAGCAAAGTCCCGGACAGCCTAAACTATGGCTACACCTTC	CASSKVPDSLNYGYTF
TRBV5-4	TRBJ2-3	-	TGTGCCAGCAGAGCCGGGAGTGGTGCAGATACGCAGTATTTT	CASRAGSGADTQYF
TRBV7-2	TRBJ2-7	TRBD2	TGTGCCAGCAGCTTAAGGGCCCTAGCGGCCGAGCAGTACTTC	CASSLRALAAEQYF
TRBV28	TRBJ2-7	TRBD2	TGTGCCAGCAGTTACTCTAGCGGGAAGGTCTACGAGCAGTACTTC	CASSYSSGKVYEQYF
TRBV30	TRBJ1-2	TRBD1	TGTGCCTGGAGTCGACACCGGGACAGGGCCCGGTATGGCTACACCTTC	CAWSRHRDRARYGYTF
TRBV9	TRBJ2-2	TRBD2	TGTGCCACCAGGGAGGGCCATAACATCGGGGAGCTGTTTTTT	CATREGHNIGELFF
TRBV6-5	TRBJ1-2	-	TGTGCCACACAGAGACCAAACTATGGCTACACCTTC	CATQRPNYGYTF
TRBV28	TRBJ1-4	TRBD1	TGTGCCAGCCACGGACAGGGGGATGAAAAACTGTTTTTT	CASHGQGDEKLFF
TRBV2	TRBJ1-5	-	TGTGCCAGCAGAACCCGCAGGGATAGCAATCAGCCCCAGCATTTT	CASRTRRDSNQPQHF
TRBV7-9	TRBJ2-1	TRBD1	TGTGCCAGCAGCTTAAGGACAGGGACACCTTTCAGTGAGCAGTTCTTC	CASSLRTGTPFSEQFF
TRBV30	TRBJ1-3	TRBD1	TGTGCCTGGGGGACAGGGTATGGAAACACCATATATTTT	CAWGTGYGNTIYF
TRBV4-1	TRBJ2-7	TRBD1	TGCGCCAGCAGCCCGTCCGCAGGGGGATCCTACGAGCAGTACTTC	CASSPSAGGSYEQYF